One T cell receptor beta chain is described in this entry. CDR1 is SGDLS, CDR2 YYNGEE, per germline. Trimming removed 4 bases at V and 6 bases at J, with 16 bases between. CDR3 size: 14 residues. These data belong to a study of T cell responses to AZD1222 COVID-19 vaccine. The method was immunoSEQ multiplex PCR; TCRdb's version includes in-frame clones alone and lacks a portion of them. The table lists roughly 80,000 clones, 80% to 90% of them singletons, with approximately 5.8% in the top ten. The TCR comes from an adult in good health. The chain employs TRBV9 and TRBJ1-2; maybe TRBD1 (5 bases). Specimen: peripheral blood, collected on day 0 of AZD1222 vaccination. CDR3 nucleotides: TGTGCCAGCAGCCAGCTCAGGGTTGACGATGGCTACACCTTC. Protein sequence: CASSQLRVDDGYTF.